Below are 25 T cell receptor beta chains sequenced from a single sample in a study of blood T cell repertoires in COVID-19. TCRdb's table, derived via immunoSEQ multiplex PCR, lists solely in-frame clones and lacks some. The table shows around 150,000 clones, with 70% to 80% occurring only once. Sequencing input: peripheral blood. The source of these receptors is a man between 60 and 70 years old with acute or convalescent COVID-19.

J is TRBJ1-5 and V is TRBV11-3; D is unresolved. The CDR3 length is 18 residues. Germline CDR1 SGHNT, CDR2 YENEEA. V gave up 0 bases and J gave up 0 bases, with 15 bases separating them. For the CDR3, the DNA is TGTGCCAGCAGCTTAGATCTAAACAGAATATTTAGCAATCAGCCCCAGCATTTT. Translation gives CASSLDLNRIFSNQPQHF.

This chain uses TRBV6-5 with TRBJ1-2; 8 bases align to TRBD1. This CDR3 has 12 amino acids. Trimming cost V 5 bases and J 7 bases; bases outside gene matches: 3. Germline CDR1 MNHEY, CDR2 SVGAGI. The CDR3 region is CASSITGGGYTF. CDR3 bases: TGTGCCAGCAGTATCACAGGGGGTGGCTACACCTTC.

The chain combines TRBV5-1 with TRBJ2-3; D possibly corresponds to TRBD1 (6 bases). V lost 4 bases, J lost 1 base, and 16 bases lay in between. Germline V lookup: CDR1 SGHRS, CDR2 YFSETQ. The CDR3 runs 16 residues. The CDR3 is CASSAGLRQGTDTQYF. DNA for the CDR3: TGCGCCAGCAGCGCGGGCCTCCGACAGGGCACAGATACGCAGTATTTT.

The chain links TRBV2 to TRBJ1-6, with D hard to call. Looked up from germline, CDR1 is SNHLY and CDR2 is FYNNEI. The V end was cut by 11 bases, the J end by 4 bases, with 18 bases between. This CDR3 contains 15 residues. This CDR3 is CACGRPAAYNSPLHF. CDR3 nucleotide sequence: TGTGCCTGTGGTCGGCCGGCGGCATATAATTCACCCCTCCACTTT.

This clone was picked up a small number of times. This chain joins TRBV21-1 and TRBJ1-5; the table's D call, TRBD1, has no DNA check behind it. TRBV21-1 is flagged as a pseudogene. The CDR3 runs to 17 residues. The CDR3 nucleotides read TGTGCCAGCAGTCCGGACATATGGGATCTTTTGGATCAGCCCCAGCATTTT. It yields the protein CASSPDIWDLLDQPQHF.

The rearrangement links TRBV12-5 to TRBJ2-1; TRBD1 might be the D (5 bases). The germline V gene encodes CDR1 LGHNT and CDR2 FRNRAP. This CDR3 is built from 13 residues. Trimming pared 6 bases from V and 1 base from J, leaving 7 bases between. CDR3: CASGTDSYNEQFF. The CDR3 bases are TGTGCTAGTGGGACAGATTCCTACAATGAGCAGTTCTTC.

The J gene is TRBJ1-5, the V gene TRBV21-1; no DNA check was done on the table's D call, TRBD1. TRBV21-1 is a pseudogene locus. The CDR3 is 14 amino acids. The DNA for the CDR3 is TGTGCCAGCAGGTGGACAGGAGACAATCAGCCCCAGCATTTT. It is translated as CASRWTGDNQPQHF.

This clone was counted once. The sample contains more than one DNA sequence encoding this CDR3. The chain uses TRBV7-2 and TRBJ1-2, with 7 bases aligning to TRBD1. The CDR3 covers 15 residues. V trimming: 5 bases; J trimming: 0 bases; junction bases outside the gene matches: 6. Per germline, CDR1 SGHTA and CDR2 FQGNSA. CDR3 DNA: TGTGCCAGCAGCCTGGGACAGATTACTAACTATGGCTACACCTTC. Translated: CASSLGQITNYGYTF.

This chain links TRBV4-3 with TRBJ2-3; TRBD2 is a possible D gene (5 bases). This CDR3 has 15 amino acids. Trimming pared 0 bases from V and 0 bases from J, leaving 7 bases between. Germline-derived CDR1 and CDR2 are LGHNA and YSLEER. CDR3 in amino acids: CASSQDRESTDTQYF. CDR3 nucleotides: TGCGCCAGCAGCCAAGACCGGGAAAGCACAGATACGCAGTATTTT.

The chain is built from TRBV5-4 and TRBJ2-7; the match to TRBD1 covers 7 bases. V dropped 4 bases and J dropped 4; count of bases not matched to a gene: 2. The germline gives CDR1 SGHNT, CDR2 YYREEE (reference sequence). This CDR3 has 12 amino acids. Written as DNA, the CDR3 is TGTGCCAGCAGCAGGGACAGTTACGAGCAGTACTTC. Protein sequence: CASSRDSYEQYF.

This chain links TRBV9 with TRBJ2-5; 9 bases map to TRBD2. Trimming removed 0 bases from V and 5 bases from J; junction bases left unmatched: 5. This CDR3 has 15 amino acids. The germline V gene encodes CDR1 SGDLS and CDR2 YYNGEE. The CDR3 DNA is TGTGCCAGCAGCGTAGGAGCGGGGGGTGCGGAGACCCAGTACTTC. Translating it yields CASSVGAGGAETQYF.

The gene calls are TRBV2 and TRBJ2-5; TRBD1 aligns across 12 bases. V dropped 3 bases and J dropped 5; count of bases not matched to a gene: 4. Germline V lookup: CDR1 SNHLY, CDR2 FYNNEI. The CDR3 loop spans 15 amino acids. The CDR3 DNA reads as TGTGCCAGCAGTGAGGGGACAGGGGGCTTGGAGACCCAGTACTTC. Translation: CASSEGTGGLETQYF.

This clone was seen a few times. The J gene is TRBJ1-1, the V gene TRBV19; a weak D match, TRBD1 (5 bases). CDR3 size: 13 residues. Germline V gene data show CDR1 as LNHDA and CDR2 as SQIVND (reference sequence). V lost 10 bases and J lost 4, with 16 bases in between. The CDR3 protein is CATAQGQSTEAFF. CDR3 coding DNA: TGTGCCACCGCGCAGGGTCAGAGCACTGAAGCTTTCTTT. Filled out from reference TRBV19 and TRBJ1-1, the complete variable domain reads DGGITQSPKYLFRKEGQNVTLSCEQNLNHDAMYWYRQDPGQGLRLIYYSQIVNDFQKGDIAEGYSVSREKKESFPLTVTSAQKNPTAFYLCATAQGQSTEAFFGQGTRLTVV.

The chain joins TRBV9 to TRBJ2-5; 8 bases line up with TRBD2. J gave up 1 base and V 3 bases, and 8 bases lay outside the gene matches. This CDR3 is 16 amino acids long. The germline CDR1 and CDR2 sequences are SGDLS and YYNGEE. Written as DNA, the CDR3 is TGTGCCAGCAGCGAGGACGGGACTAGTGGCCAAGAGACCCAGTACTTC. It encodes CASSEDGTSGQETQYF.

The chain links TRBV19 to TRBJ1-2; D possibly corresponds to TRBD1 (5 bases). The CDR3 spans 15 residues. V lost 4 bases and J lost 3, with 15 bases in between. CDR1 is LNHDA and CDR2 is SQIVND in the germline V gene (reference sequence). CDR3 sequence (DNA): TGTGCCAGTAGTACCCTTGGAGGGGAGGACTATGGCTACACCTTC. It encodes CASSTLGGEDYGYTF.

This clone was counted a few times. This sequence joins TRBV7-2 and TRBJ1-3; 7 bases agree with TRBD1. Germline lookup yields CDR1 SGHTA and CDR2 FQGNSA. The CDR3 contains 15 residues. The trim removed 5 bases at V and 2 bases at J, leaving 6 bases unmatched. The CDR3 reads CASSLSQGAGNTIYF. In DNA, the CDR3 is TGTGCCAGCAGCCTTAGCCAGGGGGCTGGAAACACCATATATTTT. Supplemented by reference TRBV7-2 and TRBJ1-3, the full variable domain reads GAGVSQSPSNKVTEKGKDVELRCDPISGHTALYWYRQSLGQGLEFLIYFQGNSAPDKSGLPSDRFSAERTGGSVSTLTIQRTQQEDSAVYLCASSLSQGAGNTIYFGEGSWLTVV.

The chain joins TRBV5-4 to TRBJ1-2, with D tentatively TRBD1 (6 bases). The germline V gene encodes CDR1 SGHNT and CDR2 YYREEE (reference sequence). This CDR3 comprises 15 residues. V was pared by 4 bases and J by 6 bases, with 19 bases between. The CDR3 DNA follows: TGTGCCAGCAGCCCACCGGACAGCCGACTTGATGGCTACACCTTC. Amino acids: CASSPPDSRLDGYTF.

The chain couples TRBV6-5 to TRBJ2-5; 7 bases agree with TRBD1. There are 14 residues in the CDR3. The germline CDR1 and CDR2 sequences are MNHEY and SVGAGI. The ends lost 6 bases at V and 2 bases at J; junction bases unmatched: 6. CDR3: CASSLQGRQETQYF. CDR3 bases: TGTGCCAGCAGCCTACAGGGGCGGCAAGAGACCCAGTACTTC.

The genes are TRBV30 and TRBJ1-2, with TRBD1 identical over 7 bases. CDR1 GTSNPN and CDR2 SVGIG come from the germline V gene (reference sequence). V dropped 3 bases and J dropped 1; count of bases not matched to a gene: 2. The CDR3 extends over 13 amino acids. The CDR3 here is CAWRGQFNYGYTF. CDR3 in DNA: TGTGCCTGGAGGGGACAGTTTAACTATGGCTACACCTTC.

J is TRBJ1-1 and V is TRBV15; no reliable D call. Deletions cut 5 bases from V and 1 base from J, with 8 bases between. CDR3 size: 13 residues. CDR1 LNHNV and CDR2 YYDKDF come from the germline V gene (reference sequence). The CDR3 DNA sequence: TGTGCCACCAGCGAGGGCCGGAACACTGAAGCTTTCTTT. As protein: CATSEGRNTEAFF.

The chain recombines TRBV3-1 (or the pseudogene TRBV3-2) with TRBJ2-4, with 7 positions matching TRBD2. The germline gives CDR1 LGHDT, CDR2 YNNKEL (reference sequence). The CDR3 is 15 amino acids. V lost 2 bases to trimming and J lost 1 base; unmatched junction nucleotides: 2. CDR3 bases: TGTGCCAGCAGCCAAAACGGGGGGGCCAAAAACATTCAGTACTTC. Its translation is CASSQNGGAKNIQYF.

The chain uses TRBV3-1 (or the pseudogene TRBV3-2) and TRBJ2-5; D gene ambiguous. The CDR3 runs to 16 residues. Germline V CDR1 and CDR2: LGHDT, YNNKEL (reference sequence). V shed 0 bases and J shed 2 bases, with 13 bases lying between them. The CDR3 loop reads CASSQERIKQQETQYF. CDR3 DNA: TGTGCCAGCAGCCAAGAAAGGATTAAACAGCAAGAGACCCAGTACTTC.

The rearrangement uses TRBV28 and TRBJ1-2; the match to TRBD1 covers 8 bases. The CDR3 contains 15 residues. Losses at the gene ends were 6 bases for V and 3 bases for J; bases not matched to a gene: 9. CDR1 and CDR2 from the germline V gene are MDHEN and SYDVKM. This CDR3 reads CASSPPDRVYYGYTF. The CDR3 coding sequence is TGTGCCAGCAGCCCCCCGGACAGGGTCTACTATGGCTACACCTTC.

V gene TRBV4-1 combines with J gene TRBJ2-1; 8 bases agree with TRBD1. V gave up 1 base and J gave up 7 bases; unmatched junction bases: 6. CDR3 length: 15 amino acids. The germline V gene has CDR1 MGHRA and CDR2 YSYEKL. CDR3 loop: CASSQAPDRENEQFF. The CDR3 DNA sequence: TGCGCCAGCAGCCAAGCCCCGGACAGGGAGAATGAGCAGTTCTTC.

This clone was seen only once. The chain recombines TRBV9 with TRBJ2-1; 15 positions match TRBD2. Germline CDR1 and CDR2: SGDLS and YYNGEE. The CDR3 spans 17 residues. Trimming took 3 bases from V and 2 from J; bases not matched to a gene: 3. The chain's CDR3 is CASSAGTSGGTYNEQFF. The CDR3 DNA reads as TGTGCCAGCAGCGCCGGGACTAGCGGGGGGACCTACAATGAGCAGTTCTTC.